This TCR beta chain was retrieved from a study of glioma-infiltrating T cells after dendritic cell vaccination. Study outcomes and limitations: Complete blood and tumor specimen sets were limited to few patients. Patients with more pretreatment TILs had longer time to progression and survival.

The V and J ends lost 6 bases and 3 bases, in that order; junction bases with no gene match: 12. The V gene's germline CDR1 is MDHEN and CDR2 SYDVKM. The CDR3 length is 16 residues. Selection required adequate fresh-frozen tumor tissue plus more than two years' survival data. PBMC sampling occurred before vaccination, two weeks after the third dose, and at progression. Of note for this clone: Its antigen is unidentified.

Assay: immunoSEQ multiplex PCR; the TCRdb copy retains only in-frame clones and omits some. This table holds around 96,000 clones, 79% found once. The sequence was obtained from a human donor with glioblastoma. The V call is TRBV28, the J call TRBJ1-2, with 8 bases fitting TRBD1. This specimen was blood, taken before dendritic cell vaccination. For the CDR3, the DNA is TGTGCCAGCAGCTCTCCCTGGGACAGGAGCTACTATGGCTACACCTTC. Amino acid sequence: CASSSPWDRSYYGYTF.